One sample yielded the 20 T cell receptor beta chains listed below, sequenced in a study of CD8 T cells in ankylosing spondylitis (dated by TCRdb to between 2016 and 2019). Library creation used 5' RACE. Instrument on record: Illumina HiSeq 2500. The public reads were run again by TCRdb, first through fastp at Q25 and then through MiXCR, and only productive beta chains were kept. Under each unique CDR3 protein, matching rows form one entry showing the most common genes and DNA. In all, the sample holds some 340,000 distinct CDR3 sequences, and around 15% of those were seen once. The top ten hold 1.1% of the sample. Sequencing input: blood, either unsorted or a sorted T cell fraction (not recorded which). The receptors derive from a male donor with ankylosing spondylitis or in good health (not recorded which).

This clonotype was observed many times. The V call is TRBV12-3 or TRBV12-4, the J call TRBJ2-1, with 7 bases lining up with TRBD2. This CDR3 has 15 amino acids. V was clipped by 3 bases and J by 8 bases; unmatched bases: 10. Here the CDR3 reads CASSLLAEGWYEQFF. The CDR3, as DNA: TGTGCCAGCAGTTTGCTAGCGGAAGGGTGGTATGAGCAGTTCTTC.

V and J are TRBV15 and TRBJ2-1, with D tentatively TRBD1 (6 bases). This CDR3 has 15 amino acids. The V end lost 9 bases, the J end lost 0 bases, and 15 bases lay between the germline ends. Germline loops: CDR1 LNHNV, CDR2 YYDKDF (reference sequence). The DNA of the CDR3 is TGTGCCACTTCTTCCGGGACAAACTCCTACAATGAGCAGTTCTTC. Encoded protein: CATSSGTNSYNEQFF. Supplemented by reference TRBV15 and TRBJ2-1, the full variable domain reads DAMVIQNPRYQVTQFGKPVTLSCSQTLNHNVMYWYQQKSSQAPKLLFHYYDKDFNNEADTPDNFQSRRPNTSFCFLDIRSPGLGDTAMYLCATSSGTNSYNEQFFGPGTRLTVL.

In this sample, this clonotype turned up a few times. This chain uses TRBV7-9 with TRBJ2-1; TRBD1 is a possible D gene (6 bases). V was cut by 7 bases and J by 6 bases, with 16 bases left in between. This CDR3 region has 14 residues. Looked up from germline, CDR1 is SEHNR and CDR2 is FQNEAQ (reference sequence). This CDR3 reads CASTPTTGINEQFF. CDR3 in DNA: TGTGCCAGCACCCCGACAACAGGGATCAATGAGCAGTTCTTC.

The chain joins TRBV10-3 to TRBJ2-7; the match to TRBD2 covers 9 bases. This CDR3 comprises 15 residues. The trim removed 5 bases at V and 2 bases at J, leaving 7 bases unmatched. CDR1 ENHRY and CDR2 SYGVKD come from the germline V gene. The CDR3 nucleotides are TGTGCCATCAGTCCTTTGACTAGCGGAACCTACGAGCAGTACTTC. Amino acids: CAISPLTSGTYEQYF.

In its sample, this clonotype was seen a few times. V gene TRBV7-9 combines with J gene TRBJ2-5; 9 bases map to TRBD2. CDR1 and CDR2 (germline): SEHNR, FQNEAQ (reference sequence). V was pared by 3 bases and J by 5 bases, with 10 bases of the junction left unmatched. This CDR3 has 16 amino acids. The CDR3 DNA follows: TGTGCCAGCAGCTTCATCGGAGGACTAGCGCTGGAGACCCAGTACTTC. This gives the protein CASSFIGGLALETQYF.

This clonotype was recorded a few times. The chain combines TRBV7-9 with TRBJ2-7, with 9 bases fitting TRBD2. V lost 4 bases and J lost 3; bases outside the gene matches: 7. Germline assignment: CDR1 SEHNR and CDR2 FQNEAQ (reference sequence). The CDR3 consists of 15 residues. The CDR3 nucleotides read TGTGCCAGCAGCTCGGCGGCTAGCGGGGACTACGAGCAGTACTTC. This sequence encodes CASSSAASGDYEQYF.

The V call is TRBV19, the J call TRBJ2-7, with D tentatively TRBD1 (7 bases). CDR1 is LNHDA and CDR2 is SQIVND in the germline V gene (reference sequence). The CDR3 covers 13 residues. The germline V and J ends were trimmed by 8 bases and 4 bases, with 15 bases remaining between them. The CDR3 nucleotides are TGTGCCAGTCAGAAACAGGGGAGGTACGAGCAGTACTTC. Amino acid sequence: CASQKQGRYEQYF.

The CDR3 loop is CSASGPGKETQYF. The CDR3 coding sequence is TGCAGTGCTTCCGGGCCAGGCAAAGAGACCCAGTACTTC. The rearrangement uses TRBV20-1 and TRBJ2-5; D not certain. V gave up 5 bases and J gave up 3 bases, with 13 bases separating them. The CDR3 totals 13 residues. Germline V gene sequence: CDR1 DFQATT, CDR2 SNEGSKA (reference sequence).

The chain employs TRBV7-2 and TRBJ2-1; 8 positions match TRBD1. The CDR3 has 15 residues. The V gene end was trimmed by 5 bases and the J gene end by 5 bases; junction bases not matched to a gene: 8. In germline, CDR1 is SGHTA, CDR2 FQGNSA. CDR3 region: CASSRQGIPNNEQFF. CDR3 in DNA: TGTGCCAGCAGCCGACAGGGGATTCCTAACAATGAGCAGTTCTTC.

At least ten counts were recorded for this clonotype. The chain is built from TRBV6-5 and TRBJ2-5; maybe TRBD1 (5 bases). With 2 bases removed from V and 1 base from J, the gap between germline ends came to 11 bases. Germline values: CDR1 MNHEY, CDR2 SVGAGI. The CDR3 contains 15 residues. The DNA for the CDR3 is TGTGCCAGCAGTTACGCGACAGTGGTCCAAGAGACCCAGTACTTC. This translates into CASSYATVVQETQYF.

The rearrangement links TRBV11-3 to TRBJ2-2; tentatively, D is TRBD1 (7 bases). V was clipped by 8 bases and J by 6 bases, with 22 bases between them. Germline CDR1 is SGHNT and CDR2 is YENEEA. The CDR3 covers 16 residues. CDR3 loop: CASLTGDPSGAGELFF. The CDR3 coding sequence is TGTGCCAGCCTCACAGGGGATCCCTCGGGGGCCGGGGAGCTGTTTTTT.

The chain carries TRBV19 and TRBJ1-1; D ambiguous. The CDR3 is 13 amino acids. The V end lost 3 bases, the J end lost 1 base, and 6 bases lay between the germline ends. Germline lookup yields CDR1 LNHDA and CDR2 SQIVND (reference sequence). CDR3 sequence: CASSIDRNTEAFF. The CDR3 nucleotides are TGTGCCAGTAGTATTGATAGGAACACTGAAGCTTTCTTT.

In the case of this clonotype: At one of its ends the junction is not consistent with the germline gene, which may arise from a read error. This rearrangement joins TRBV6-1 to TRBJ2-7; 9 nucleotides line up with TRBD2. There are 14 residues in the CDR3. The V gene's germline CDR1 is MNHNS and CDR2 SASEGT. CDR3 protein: CTSSVAGGGYEQYF. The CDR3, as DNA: TGTACCAGCTCTGTGGCGGGAGGGGGCTACGAGCAGTACTTC.

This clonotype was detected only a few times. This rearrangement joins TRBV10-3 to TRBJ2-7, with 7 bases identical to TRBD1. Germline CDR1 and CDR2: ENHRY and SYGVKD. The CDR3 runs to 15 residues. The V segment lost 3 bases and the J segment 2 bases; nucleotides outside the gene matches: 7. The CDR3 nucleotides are TGTGCCATCAGTGAAGGACGGACAGGTGCCTACGAGCAGTACTTC. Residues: CAISEGRTGAYEQYF.

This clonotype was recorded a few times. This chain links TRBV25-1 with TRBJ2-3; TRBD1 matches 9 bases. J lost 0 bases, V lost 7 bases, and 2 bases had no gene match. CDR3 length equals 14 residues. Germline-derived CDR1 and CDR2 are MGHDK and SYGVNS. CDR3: CASTDRGSTDTQYF. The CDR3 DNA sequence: TGTGCCAGCACAGACAGGGGGAGCACAGATACGCAGTATTTT.

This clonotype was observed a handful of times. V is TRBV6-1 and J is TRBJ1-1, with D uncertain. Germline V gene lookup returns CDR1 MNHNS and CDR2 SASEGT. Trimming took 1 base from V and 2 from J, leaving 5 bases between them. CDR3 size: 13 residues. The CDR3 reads CASSEVLNTEAFF. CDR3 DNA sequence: TGTGCCAGCAGTGAAGTCCTAAACACTGAAGCTTTCTTT.

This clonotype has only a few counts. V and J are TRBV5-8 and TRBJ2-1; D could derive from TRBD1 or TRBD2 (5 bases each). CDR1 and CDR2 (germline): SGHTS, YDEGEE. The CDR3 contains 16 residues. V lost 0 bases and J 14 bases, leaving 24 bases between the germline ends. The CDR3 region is CASSLAGQDRIRWEFF. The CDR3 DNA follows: TGTGCCAGCAGCTTGGCGGGGCAGGATCGAATAAGGTGGGAGTTCTTC.

The CDR3 DNA follows: TGTGCCAGCCAGGGCGGAGGCTTAAACTATGGCTACACCTTC. Translation: CASQGGGLNYGYTF. This chain joins TRBV25-1 and TRBJ1-2; D might be TRBD1 (5 bases). Germline-derived CDR1 and CDR2 are MGHDK and SYGVNS. CDR3 length equals 14 residues. Between the trimmed V and J ends, which lost 8 bases and 2 bases, there was a span of 15 bases.

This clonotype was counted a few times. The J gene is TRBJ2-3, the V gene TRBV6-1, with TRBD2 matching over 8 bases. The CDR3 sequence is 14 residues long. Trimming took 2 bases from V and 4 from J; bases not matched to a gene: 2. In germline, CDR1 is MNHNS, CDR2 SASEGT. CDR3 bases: TGTGCCAGCAGTGAAAGACTAGCGCCAGATACGCAGTATTTT. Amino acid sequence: CASSERLAPDTQYF.

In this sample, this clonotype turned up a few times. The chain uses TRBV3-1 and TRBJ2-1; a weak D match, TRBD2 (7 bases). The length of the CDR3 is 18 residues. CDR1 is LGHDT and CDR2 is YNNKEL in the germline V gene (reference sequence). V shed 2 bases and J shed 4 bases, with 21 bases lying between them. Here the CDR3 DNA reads TGTGCCAGCAGCCAAACCCATCCCGGCGGGGGCAAATACAATGAGCAGTTCTTC. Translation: CASSQTHPGGGKYNEQFF.